The clone carrying this TCR beta chain was seen only a few times. Its target is unknown. From 5'RACE with constant-segment primers came TCR alpha and TCR beta cDNA libraries that carried sample barcodes and UMIs. TCRdb re-called the 5' RACE reads through MiXCR, storing one row per CDR3 protein. The data contain some 280,000 distinct CDR3 sequences, around 15% of them singletons. The sample comes from a study of T-cell memory formation after mild COVID-19. Study as a whole: Largely, TCR clusters stayed within a single donor. Study results and limitations: Contracting clones, day 15 to 85, had balanced CD4/CD8, and later expanders favored CD4+. The appearance of some responding clones in pre-infection memory suggested that cross-reactive memory joined.

The CDR3 is made up of 13 amino acids. The V gene's germline CDR1 is ENHRY and CDR2 SYGVKD. Trimming stripped 5 bases from V and 8 bases from J, with 13 bases between. The sequence came from a man aged 18 to 30 who had mild COVID-19 (a few samples of this study predate the infection). Cell type and time point are not known. Sequencing used PBMCs or a T cell subset sorted from them (not recorded which). V usage is TRBV10-3 and J usage is TRBJ1-5, with D possibly TRBD1 on 5 matching bases. The CDR3 sequence is CAISFSQGKPQHF. The CDR3 DNA reads TGTGCCATCAGTTTCAGCCAGGGAAAGCCCCAGCATTTT.